This T cell receptor (beta chain) derives from a study of tumor-infiltrating lymphocytes in primary liver carcinoma. TCR beta cDNA was made from 400 to 600 ng total RNA with a constant-region primer. Three nested multiplex PCR rounds of slightly modified ARM-PCR generated TCR beta libraries. MiXCR, applied by TCRdb to the multiplex PCR reads, yields one record per CDR3 protein. The sample shows approximately 110,000 distinct CDR3 sequences, approximately 70% of them seen only once. Total RNA and DNA came together from about 19-30 mg of bulk tissue without cell sorting. The sample consisted of liver tumor tissue from sampling region 1. Stated subset: tumor region T1, superior pole. The sequence came from a woman aged 60 to 75 with primary liver carcinoma and hepatitis B virus infection.

The CDR3 here is CASSSARNYGYTF. In DNA, the CDR3 is TGTGCCAGCAGTTCCGCGAGAAACTATGGCTACACCTTC. The chain joins TRBV28 to TRBJ1-2; D gene ambiguous. Trimming stripped 4 bases from V and 2 bases from J, with 8 bases between. Germline V gene lookup returns CDR1 MDHEN and CDR2 SYDVKM. The CDR3 loop spans 13 amino acids.